A single sample is the source of the 30 T cell receptor beta chains below, sequenced in a study of T cells in Graves' hyperthyroidism and ophthalmopathy. Regions amplified from RNA transcripts were the TCR beta CDR3 regions. During a first-round RT-PCR of the TCR CDR3, the HTBI primer set was used. One entry per CDR3 protein, called by TCRdb with MiXCR from the multiplex PCR reads. This repertoire shows about half a million distinct CDR3 sequences, around 22% found once; its top ten account for around 10%. The sample taken for sequencing was blood. The receptors were gathered from a woman in her 30s with Graves' ophthalmopathy.

This clonotype was observed at least ten times. The rearrangement links TRBV6-2 or TRBV6-3 to TRBJ2-6; a weak D match, TRBD1 (6 bases). This CDR3 is built from 14 residues. Trimming took off 7 bases at V and 1 base at J, with 8 bases between the two ends. Looked up from germline, CDR1 is MNHEY and CDR2 is SVGEGT. This CDR3 is CASIQGSGANVLTF. DNA of the CDR3: TGTGCCAGCATCCAGGGGTCTGGGGCCAACGTCCTGACTTTC.

The chain links TRBV2 to TRBJ2-2, with 8 bases aligning to TRBD1. Per germline, CDR1 SNHLY and CDR2 FYNNEI. This CDR3 spans 15 amino acids. J lost 4 bases, V lost 3 bases, and 4 bases had no gene match. The CDR3 region is CASSDDRGPTGELFF. CDR3 coding DNA: TGTGCCAGCAGTGATGACAGGGGACCCACCGGGGAGCTGTTTTTT.

This clonotype was recorded many times. V gene TRBV9 combines with J gene TRBJ2-2; D might be TRBD1 (6 bases). Trimming pared 4 bases from V and 2 bases from J, leaving 9 bases between. There are 14 residues in the CDR3. Germline V lookup: CDR1 SGDLS, CDR2 YYNGEE. The CDR3, as DNA: TGTGCCAGCAGCTGGGACACTAACACCGGGGAGCTGTTTTTT. As protein: CASSWDTNTGELFF.

Many counts were recorded for this clonotype. The V and J genes are TRBV19 and TRBJ1-5, with a possible D match to TRBD1 (5 bases). V was clipped by 6 bases and J by 0 bases, with 12 bases between them. The CDR3 has 15 residues. The germline gives CDR1 LNHDA, CDR2 SQIVND (reference sequence). The CDR3 DNA follows: TGTGCCAGTAGGGTGACAGACTATAGCAATCAGCCCCAGCATTTT. Its protein is CASRVTDYSNQPQHF.

The chain uses TRBV4-1 and TRBJ1-2, with D uncertain. The CDR3 length is 15 residues. The germline V and J ends were trimmed by 0 bases and 4 bases, with 12 bases remaining between them. CDR1 and CDR2 (germline): MGHRA, YSYEKL. CDR3 amino acids: CASSQDRRDFYGYTF. For the CDR3, the DNA is TGCGCCAGCAGCCAAGATCGTCGGGATTTCTATGGCTACACCTTC.

This clonotype was observed many times. V and J are TRBV6-1 and TRBJ1-5; D not resolved. Germline V CDR1 and CDR2: MNHNS, SASEGT. Trimming shortened V by 3 bases and J by 0 bases, and 9 bases separated the two germline ends. The CDR3 extends over 15 amino acids. In nucleotides, the CDR3 is TGTGCCAGCAGTGACCGGGGAAATAGCAATCAGCCCCAGCATTTT. Protein product: CASSDRGNSNQPQHF.

This clonotype was recorded at least ten times. The chain employs TRBV5-1 and TRBJ1-5; weak D call: TRBD1 (6 bases). Germline V gives CDR1 SGHRS, CDR2 YFSETQ. CDR3 length: 15 residues. V gave up 2 bases and J gave up 1 base, with 10 bases separating them. This chain's CDR3 is CASSFTGNSNQPQHF. As DNA, the CDR3 is TGCGCCAGCAGCTTTACAGGGAACAGCAATCAGCCCCAGCATTTT.

Many counts were recorded for this clonotype. The V and J genes are TRBV12-3 or TRBV12-4 and TRBJ1-1; tentatively, D is TRBD1 (5 bases). V was shortened by 8 bases and J by 3 bases, with 16 bases between the two germline ends. CDR3 length equals 14 residues. The CDR3 DNA follows: TGTGCCAGCGAAAGGGGACTAGGGGACACTGAAGCTTTCTTT. Protein sequence: CASERGLGDTEAFF.

This clonotype showed up many times. V and J are TRBV6-5 and TRBJ1-1, with TRBD1 matching over 8 bases. After removal of 7 bases from V and 2 bases from J, the junction contained 12 bases not matched to a gene. The CDR3 covers 16 residues. Germline loops: CDR1 MNHEY, CDR2 SVGAGI. CDR3 DNA: TGTGCCAGCATACCTTACCCGACAGGGGACAACACTGAAGCTTTCTTT. Translation: CASIPYPTGDNTEAFF.

The chain couples TRBV6-4 to TRBJ2-2; 7 nucleotides align to TRBD2. V dropped 6 bases and J dropped 5; count of bases not matched to a gene: 6. The CDR3 is made up of 14 amino acids. In germline, CDR1 is MRHNA, CDR2 SNTAGT. The CDR3 protein is CASRQRGGTGELFF. CDR3 DNA: TGTGCCAGCAGGCAAAGGGGAGGGACCGGGGAGCTGTTTTTT.

The chain uses TRBV15 and TRBJ1-1, with D perhaps TRBD1 (6 bases). Trimming stripped 5 bases from V and 8 bases from J, with 18 bases between. Germline CDR1 is LNHNV and CDR2 is YYDKDF (reference sequence). The CDR3 is 14 amino acids. CDR3 nucleotide sequence: TGTGCCACCAGCCTGCCACAGGGATTCACCGAAGCTTTCTTT. This gives the protein CATSLPQGFTEAFF.

V gene TRBV11-2 combines with J gene TRBJ2-7; possibly TRBD2 for D (7 bases). Germline lookup yields CDR1 SGHAT and CDR2 FQNNGV. Trimming pared 6 bases from V and 4 bases from J, leaving 22 bases between. This CDR3 contains 16 residues. The CDR3 nucleotides read TGTGCCAGCAGGTACGGCCCAAGCGGGACACTTTACGAGCAGTACTTC. This codes for CASRYGPSGTLYEQYF.

The sample holds many counts of this clonotype. V usage is TRBV3-1 and J usage is TRBJ2-2; tentatively, D is TRBD2 (5 bases). Germline assignment: CDR1 LGHDT and CDR2 YNNKEL (reference sequence). The CDR3 is 15 amino acids. V was clipped by 1 base and J by 4 bases, with 10 bases between them. The DNA of the CDR3 is TGTGCCAGCAGCCAAGTGGACTTCTTCACCGGGGAGCTGTTTTTT. Translating it yields CASSQVDFFTGELFF.

This clonotype was seen repeatedly, ten times or more. V usage is TRBV5-4 and J usage is TRBJ1-2; D gene ambiguous. The V end lost 3 bases, the J end lost 3 bases, and 27 bases lay between the germline ends. This CDR3 contains 19 residues. Germline CDR1 and CDR2: SGHNT and YYREEE (reference sequence). The CDR3, as DNA: TGTGCCAGCAGCTATCCTCAGAGCCGTCCTGAAGGACTGTACTATGGCTACACCTTC. Its translation: CASSYPQSRPEGLYYGYTF. Using reference TRBV5-4 and TRBJ1-2 for the parts outside the CDR3, the full variable domain is ETGVTQSPTHLIKTRGQQVTLRCSSQSGHNTVSWYQQALGQGPQFIFQYYREEENGRGNFPPRFSGLQFPNYSSELNVNALELDDSALYLCASSYPQSRPEGLYYGYTFGSGTRLTVV.

This clonotype was seen at least ten times. The gene calls are TRBV2 and TRBJ1-6, with D possibly TRBD1 on 6 matching bases. The CDR3 length is 13 residues. Per germline, CDR1 SNHLY and CDR2 FYNNEI. The V end was cut by 9 bases, the J end by 8 bases, with 14 bases between. CDR3 DNA: TGTGCCAGTTGGGGGGCACGATATTCACCCCTCCACTTT. Translated, it gives CASWGARYSPLHF.

This clonotype was counted ten times or more. The V call is TRBV28, the J call TRBJ2-7; 8 nucleotides line up with TRBD1. The CDR3 is 13 residues long. Looked up from germline, CDR1 is MDHEN and CDR2 is SYDVKM. Trimming took 8 bases from V and 1 from J; bases not matched to a gene: 4. DNA of the CDR3: TGTGCCAGCCGGACAGGGATTTCCTACGAGCAGTACTTC. Encoded protein: CASRTGISYEQYF.

This chain links TRBV2 with TRBJ1-6; TRBD1 matches 8 bases. The trim removed 8 bases at V and 9 bases at J, leaving 12 bases unmatched. Per the germline V gene, CDR1 is SNHLY and CDR2 is FYNNEI. The CDR3 has 15 residues. This CDR3 reads CASLIDRGAPSPLHF. The CDR3 DNA is TGTGCCAGCCTTATTGACAGGGGAGCACCTTCACCCCTCCACTTT.

At least ten counts were recorded for this clonotype. The gene calls are TRBV7-2 and TRBJ1-1, with a tentative D call TRBD1 (5 bases). CDR1 and CDR2 (germline): SGHTA, FQGNSA. Trimming cost V 2 bases and J 6 bases, with 13 bases left between them. The CDR3 runs to 14 residues. The chain's CDR3 is CASSLRSRVAEAFF. The CDR3 region has the DNA TGTGCCAGCAGCTTAAGGTCCAGGGTCGCTGAAGCTTTCTTT.

Ten or more counts support this clonotype. The gene calls are TRBV12-3 or TRBV12-4 and TRBJ2-2, with D maybe TRBD2 (6 bases). V was pared by 5 bases and J by 5 bases, with 9 bases between. The CDR3 has 13 amino acids. CDR3 DNA: TGTGCCAGCAGTGGGGGGTGGACCGGGGAGCTGTTTTTT. Amino acid sequence: CASSGGWTGELFF.

This clonotype was seen many times. The chain carries TRBV6-2 or TRBV6-3 and TRBJ2-7, with D perhaps assigned TRBD1 or TRBD2 (5 bases each). The CDR3 is 14 residues long. The germline V and J ends were trimmed by 8 bases and 1 base, with 15 bases remaining between them. The germline CDR1 and CDR2 sequences are MNHEY and SVGEGT. The CDR3 sequence: CASGRVEGSYEQYF. The CDR3 DNA is TGTGCCAGCGGACGGGTCGAGGGGTCCTACGAGCAGTACTTC.

This clonotype has ten or more counts. The rearrangement uses TRBV4-1 and TRBJ2-7, with 7 bases fitting TRBD2. Germline CDR1 MGHRA, CDR2 YSYEKL. CDR3 size: 16 residues. Trimming took 0 bases from V and 3 from J; bases not matched to a gene: 8. CDR3 residues: CASSQDGHPGGYEQYF. CDR3 sequence (DNA): TGCGCCAGCAGCCAAGATGGACATCCGGGAGGCTACGAGCAGTACTTC.

This clonotype was counted ten times or more. CDR3 DNA: TGTGCCAGCTCACCCTATATCACAGGCCAAGAGACCCAGTACTTC. This translates into CASSPYITGQETQYF. The J gene is TRBJ2-5, the V gene TRBV18, with D possibly being TRBD1 (5 bases). Germline V gives CDR1 KGHSH, CDR2 LQKENI. This CDR3 comprises 15 residues. V lost 3 bases to trimming and J lost 1 base, with 12 bases between them.

This clonotype was observed a handful of times. The gene calls are TRBV2 and TRBJ2-5; D may match TRBD1 or TRBD2 (5 bases each). V was cut by 6 bases and J by 1 base, with 15 bases left in between. Germline V gene lookup returns CDR1 SNHLY and CDR2 FYNNEI. CDR3 length equals 15 residues. Here the CDR3 DNA reads TGTGCCAGCAGACAGACCGGGGCGGTCCAAGAGACCCAGTACTTC. Translating gives CASRQTGAVQETQYF.

This clonotype showed up just a few times. The chain uses TRBV12-3 or TRBV12-4 and TRBJ1-2; no definite D call. The CDR3 spans 12 residues. Trimming pared 5 bases from V and 4 bases from J, leaving 8 bases between. In nucleotides, the CDR3 is TGTGCCAGCAGTCGGACTATCTATGGCTACACCTTC. Translated: CASSRTIYGYTF.

The table lists this clonotype with many counts. CDR3 sequence: CASKYDGGQGPYGYTF. The DNA of the CDR3 is TGTGCCAGCAAATATGATGGGGGACAGGGGCCTTATGGCTACACCTTC. V gene TRBV6-5 combines with J gene TRBJ1-2; 10 nucleotides match TRBD1. J lost 5 bases, V lost 7 bases, and 13 bases had no gene match. The germline CDR1 and CDR2 sequences are MNHEY and SVGAGI. The CDR3 runs 16 residues.

The count of this clonotype is one. The V gene is TRBV6-2 or TRBV6-3, the J gene TRBJ2-7; unclear D gene. Germline V gene lookup returns CDR1 MNHEY and CDR2 SVGEGT. V lost 0 bases to trimming and J lost 8 bases, with 14 bases between them. The CDR3 length is 14 residues. The CDR3 DNA reads as TGTGCCAGCAGTTACTCGATCGACGGTCGAAAGCAGTACTTC. This encodes CASSYSIDGRKQYF.

The table lists this clonotype with many counts. The genes are TRBV6-5 and TRBJ1-5; 7 bases line up with TRBD1. J gave up 1 base and V 6 bases, and 9 bases lay outside the gene matches. Per germline, CDR1 MNHEY and CDR2 SVGAGI. The CDR3 loop spans 16 amino acids. CDR3 residues: CASSYLGGGSNQPQHF. CDR3 DNA sequence: TGTGCCAGCAGCTACCTAGGGGGCGGGAGCAATCAGCCCCAGCATTTT.

Many counts were recorded for this clonotype. J is TRBJ2-7 and V is TRBV15; 7 bases fit TRBD1. Trimming removed 8 bases from V and 1 base from J; junction bases left unmatched: 5. Germline values: CDR1 LNHNV, CDR2 YYDKDF (reference sequence). The CDR3 is made up of 13 amino acids. The CDR3 protein is CATSDRASYEQYF. CDR3 bases: TGTGCCACCTCTGACAGGGCTTCCTACGAGCAGTACTTC.

In its sample, this clonotype was seen many times. The rearrangement joins TRBV27 to TRBJ2-2; TRBD1 matches 7 bases. Looked up from germline, CDR1 is MNHEY and CDR2 is SMNVEV (reference sequence). The CDR3 has 17 residues. The junction had 15 bases not matched to a gene; V was cut back by 6 bases and J by 5 bases. This CDR3 is CASRPGQTSVGTGELFF. The CDR3 region has the DNA TGTGCCAGCAGACCGGGACAGACATCTGTTGGGACCGGGGAGCTGTTTTTT.

The table lists this clonotype with many counts. The gene calls are TRBV2 and TRBJ2-2, with D possibly matching TRBD1 (6 bases). V gave up 7 bases and J gave up 1 base, with 10 bases separating them. The CDR3 extends over 14 amino acids. Looked up from germline, CDR1 is SNHLY and CDR2 is FYNNEI. CDR3 region: CASNGQLNTGELFF. The CDR3 nucleotides read TGTGCCAGCAACGGACAGCTGAACACCGGGGAGCTGTTTTTT.